The 14 T cell receptor beta chains given below trace back to one sample, sequenced in a study of response to subunit inactivated influenza vaccine. Via MiXCR, TCRdb re-called the RT-PCR reads, giving one row per CDR3 protein. This table has roughly 620,000 distinct CDR3 sequences, approximately 10% appearing once. The same data also contributed to another study, on T cells expressing NK-cell markers. That work states: UMI-tagged 5'RACE template switching yielded the TCR beta cDNA.

Specimen: PBMCs from blood, collected on the day of vaccination. These receptors originate from a man aged 50 to 60 who received an inactivated influenza vaccine.

The chain links TRBV5-6 to TRBJ2-7, with 7 bases identical to TRBD2. The germline V gene encodes CDR1 SGHDT and CDR2 YYEEEE. The CDR3 runs to 15 residues. V gave up 0 bases and J gave up 4 bases; unmatched junction bases: 7. CDR3 DNA: TGTGCCAGCAGCTTGGACCTAGCGGATATATACGAGCAGTACTTC. Protein product: CASSLDLADIYEQYF. The full variable domain, its missing parts supplied by reference TRBV5-6 and TRBJ2-7, is DAGVTQSPTHLIKTRGQQVTLRCSPKSGHDTVSWYQQALGQGPQFIFQYYEEEERQRGNFPDRFSGHQFPNYSSELNVNALLLGDSALYLCASSLDLADIYEQYFGPGTRLTVT.

The V gene is TRBV2, the J gene TRBJ2-7, with 7 bases matching TRBD1. Trimming at V came to 7 bases and at J to 3 bases, leaving 6 bases not matched to a gene. This CDR3 region has 13 residues. The germline V gene has CDR1 SNHLY and CDR2 FYNNEI. CDR3 nucleotides: TGTGCCAGCAAGAGGGACAGAGACTACGAGCAGTACTTC. This sequence encodes CASKRDRDYEQYF.

This sequence joins TRBV11-2 and TRBJ2-7; perhaps TRBD2 as D (7 bases). V dropped 5 bases and J dropped 1 base, with 18 bases sitting between them. Germline CDR1 SGHAT, CDR2 FQNNGV. This CDR3 contains 16 residues. The CDR3: CASSGMAGAPSYEQYF. CDR3 nucleotides: TGTGCCAGCAGCGGGATGGCGGGGGCTCCTTCCTACGAGCAGTACTTC.

This clonotype turned up a few times. The rearrangement links TRBV12-3 or TRBV12-4 to TRBJ1-1, with D perhaps TRBD1 (5 bases). Trimming stripped 5 bases from V and 5 bases from J, with 24 bases between. This CDR3 contains 17 residues. The chain's CDR3 is CASSETPGTWPLTEAFF. In nucleotides, the CDR3 is TGTGCCAGCAGTGAAACTCCCGGGACCTGGCCACTTACTGAAGCTTTCTTT.

This clonotype has a handful of counts. This chain connects TRBV4-1 to TRBJ2-4, with 10 bases aligning to TRBD2. Trimming at V came to 2 bases and at J to 8 bases, leaving 3 bases not matched to a gene. This CDR3 contains 14 residues. Germline CDR1 MGHRA, CDR2 YSYEKL. CDR3 sequence reads: CASSQSLAGDIQYF. In DNA form, the CDR3 reads TGCGCCAGCAGCCAATCGCTAGCGGGGGACATTCAGTACTTC.

The CDR3 sequence: CASRSGLAGPYEQYF. CDR3 DNA: TGTGCCAGCAGGTCGGGACTAGCGGGGCCCTACGAGCAGTACTTC. The V gene is TRBV28, the J gene TRBJ2-7; 13 bases align to TRBD2. Trimming removed 6 bases from V and 2 bases from J; junction bases left unmatched: 4. The germline V gene has CDR1 MDHEN and CDR2 SYDVKM. The CDR3 extends over 15 amino acids.

This clonotype has a handful of counts. The genes are TRBV20-1 and TRBJ2-5; D is unclear. The CDR3 sequence is 16 residues long. The V and J ends lost 0 bases and 1 base respectively, with 15 bases between them. Germline-derived CDR1 and CDR2 are DFQATT and SNEGSKA (reference sequence). The CDR3 sequence: CSARDLRESLQETQYF. The CDR3 nucleotides read TGCAGTGCTAGAGATCTACGCGAGTCCCTCCAAGAGACCCAGTACTTC.

This clonotype was seen only a few times. V is TRBV7-8 and J is TRBJ1-5; D may be TRBD1 (6 bases). Trimming pared 2 bases from V and 5 bases from J, leaving 16 bases between. There are 16 residues in the CDR3. Germline V CDR1 and CDR2: SGHVS, FQNEAQ. CDR3 loop: CASSLSRGGNYQPQHF. CDR3 DNA sequence: TGTGCCAGCAGCTTATCTAGGGGGGGGAACTATCAGCCCCAGCATTTT.

This clonotype was counted only a few times. This sequence joins TRBV5-1 and TRBJ2-7, with TRBD1 matching over 7 bases. V dropped 0 bases and J dropped 4; count of bases not matched to a gene: 10. The CDR3 covers 16 residues. Germline CDR1 SGHRS, CDR2 YFSETQ. The CDR3 sequence is CASSLVVGPGGYEQYF. The CDR3 DNA is TGCGCCAGCAGCTTGGTTGTCGGGCCAGGGGGTTACGAGCAGTACTTC.

This clonotype occurred a few times. The genes are TRBV29-1 and TRBJ1-5; D unclear. With 7 bases removed from V and 3 bases from J, the gap between germline ends came to 10 bases. The CDR3 covers 12 residues. Germline V gene sequence: CDR1 SQVTM, CDR2 ANQGSEA. The CDR3 sequence: CSGGEDNQPQHF. The CDR3 DNA is TGCAGCGGCGGAGAGGACAATCAGCCCCAGCATTTT.

This clonotype showed up many times. The V and J genes are TRBV29-1 and TRBJ2-5, with TRBD1 identical over 12 bases. Losses at the gene ends were 7 bases for V and 5 bases for J; bases not matched to a gene: 5. The CDR3 spans 13 residues. CDR1 and CDR2 (germline): SQVTM, ANQGSEA. Here the CDR3 DNA reads TGCAGCGCTGGGACAGGGGGCATGGAGACCCAGTACTTC. Its protein product is CSAGTGGMETQYF.

The table lists this clonotype with a few counts. The chain couples TRBV9 to TRBJ1-4; D possibly corresponds to TRBD1 (6 bases). The germline V gene encodes CDR1 SGDLS and CDR2 YYNGEE. V was trimmed by 3 bases and J by 2 bases, leaving 11 bases between them. The CDR3 is 15 residues long. The CDR3, as DNA: TGTGCCAGCAGCGAACAGGGAATCACTAATGAAAAACTGTTTTTT. Protein product: CASSEQGITNEKLFF.

This clonotype was seen more than once but under ten times. This chain joins TRBV20-1 and TRBJ2-1; 8 bases align to TRBD1. With V trimmed by 4 bases and J by 3 bases, 5 bases remained unmatched. Germline V gene sequence: CDR1 DFQATT, CDR2 SNEGSKA (reference sequence). The CDR3 has 14 amino acids. Here the CDR3 reads CSAKGGQGYNEQFF. In DNA form, the CDR3 reads TGCAGTGCTAAGGGTGGACAGGGCTACAATGAGCAGTTCTTC.

This clonotype was counted at least ten times. The chain couples TRBV4-3 to TRBJ1-2, with D hard to call. This CDR3 comprises 14 residues. Trimming pared 0 bases from V and 9 bases from J, leaving 14 bases between. Germline CDR1 reads LGHNA; CDR2 reads YSLEER. This CDR3 reads CASSQDSGSTRYTF. The CDR3 DNA sequence: TGCGCCAGCAGCCAAGATTCGGGCTCGACCCGCTACACCTTC.